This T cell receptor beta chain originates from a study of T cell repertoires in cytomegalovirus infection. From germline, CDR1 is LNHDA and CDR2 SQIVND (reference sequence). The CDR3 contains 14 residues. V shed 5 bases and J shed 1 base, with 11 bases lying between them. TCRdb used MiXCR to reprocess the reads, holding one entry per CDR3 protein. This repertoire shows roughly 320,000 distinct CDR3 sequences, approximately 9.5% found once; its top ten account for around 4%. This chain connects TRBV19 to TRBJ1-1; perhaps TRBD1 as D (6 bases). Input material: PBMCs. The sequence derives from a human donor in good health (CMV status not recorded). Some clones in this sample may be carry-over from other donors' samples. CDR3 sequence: CASSDDRRNTEAFF. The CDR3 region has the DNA TGTGCCAGTAGTGACGACAGGAGGAACACTGAAGCTTTCTTT.